This T cell receptor (beta chain) was sequenced during a study of blood T cells in healthy people across ages. There were at least 5.5 micrograms of total RNA extracted from every sample. This CDR3 has 15 residues. V was pared by 0 bases and J by 1 base, with 0 bases of the junction left unmatched. Germline values: CDR1 MNHNY, CDR2 SVGAGI (reference sequence). The second PCR ran about 6 to 12 cycles with a sample-barcoded 5' primer and J-beta primers. Via MiXCR, TCRdb re-called the 5' RACE reads, giving one row per CDR3 protein. The data show just under 550,000 distinct CDR3 sequences, nearly 25% seen once. These data were likewise used in another study, on T cells of mothers and their children. This second report adds: Reads obtained per mother exceeded 8 million TCR beta CDR3 reads, with some 3 million obtained per child. No T cell clones of persistent microchimeric origin were detected.

The origin of this receptor is a boy aged 5-17 years in good health. The material sequenced was blood. J is TRBJ1-1 and V is TRBV6-6, with 9 positions matching TRBD1. CDR3 sequence (DNA): TGTGCCAGCAGTTACTCGGGACAGGGGAACACTGAAGCTTTCTTT. It is translated as CASSYSGQGNTEAFF.